The present T cell receptor beta chain was sequenced within a study of T cell repertoires in cytomegalovirus infection. Study details: Selected CMV epitopes included recently identified HLA-C-restricted ones as well as well-studied HLA-B-restricted ones.

CDR3 length: 14 amino acids. Looked up from germline, CDR1 is SGHVS and CDR2 is FQNEAQ. The V gene lost 2 bases and the J gene lost 1 base, with 8 bases spanning the gap. This clonotype was found many times. Its antigen remains unidentified. TCRdb independently ran MiXCR on the reads; one entry per CDR3 protein. The sample includes approximately 590,000 distinct CDR3 sequences, over 35% of them seen just once. Sequencing was performed on cultured PBMCs, taken from culture after CMV antigen stimulation. The chain joins TRBV7-8 to TRBJ2-5; TRBD1 might be the D (6 bases). This receptor was identified in a human donor in good health (CMV status not recorded). Some clones in this sample may be carry-over from other donors' samples. CDR3 nucleotide sequence: TGTGCCAGCAGCTTAAGGGGGACCCAAGAGACCCAGTACTTC. Residues: CASSLRGTQETQYF.